A single sample is the source of the 16 T cell receptor beta chains below, sequenced in a study of blood T cell repertoires in COVID-19. Here immunoSEQ multiplex PCR was the method, and the copy in TCRdb shows in-frame clones only, minus some. The sample carries about 240,000 clones, around 85% recorded once. Sample: PBMCs or T cells enriched from blood (not recorded which). Receptors were obtained from a woman in her thirties or forties with acute COVID-19.

J is TRBJ2-1 and V is TRBV27, with 9 bases identical to TRBD2. CDR1 is MNHEY and CDR2 is SMNVEV in the germline V gene (reference sequence). The CDR3 loop spans 16 amino acids. Trimming removed 5 bases from V and 3 bases from J; junction bases left unmatched: 8. The CDR3 is CASSLTAGGRYNEQFF. The CDR3 DNA is TGTGCCAGCAGTCTAACAGCGGGAGGACGCTACAATGAGCAGTTCTTC.

The J gene is TRBJ2-2, the V gene TRBV21-1; the D call TRBD1 from the table was never checked on the DNA. TRBV21-1 is assigned pseudogene status. This CDR3 region has 14 residues. The CDR3 region is CASSITGCTGELFF. The DNA of the CDR3 is TGTGCCAGCAGCATCACAGGGTGCACCGGGGAGCTGTTTTTT.

The J gene is TRBJ1-1, the V gene TRBV29-1; 9 positions agree with TRBD1. J was trimmed by 5 bases and V by 7 bases; bases with no gene match: 8. Germline V gene lookup returns CDR1 SQVTM and CDR2 ANQGSEA. The CDR3 totals 13 residues. CDR3 sequence: CSAETGGRTEAFF. The CDR3 nucleotides read TGCAGCGCTGAGACAGGGGGACGTACTGAAGCTTTCTTT.

V usage is TRBV5-1 and J usage is TRBJ2-2; 8 bases map to TRBD2. After removal of 2 bases from V and 1 base from J, the junction contained 4 bases not matched to a gene. Germline V CDR1 and CDR2: SGHRS, YFSETQ. This CDR3 has 16 amino acids. CDR3 DNA sequence: TGCGCCAGCAGCTTTGGTAGCGGGGTGAACACCGGGGAGCTGTTTTTT. Amino acid sequence: CASSFGSGVNTGELFF.

The V call is TRBV29-1, the J call TRBJ2-7; possible D gene TRBD1, 6 bases. V was shortened by 2 bases and J by 0 bases, with 8 bases between the two germline ends. Germline CDR1 SQVTM, CDR2 ANQGSEA. The CDR3 spans 13 residues. In nucleotides, the CDR3 is TGCAGCGTTGAACAGGGGAGCTCCTACGAGCAGTACTTC. This codes for CSVEQGSSYEQYF.

This sequence joins TRBV2 and TRBJ2-7; the match to TRBD1 covers 9 bases. The CDR3 has 13 amino acids. CDR1 and CDR2 (germline): SNHLY, FYNNEI. V was clipped by 6 bases and J by 8 bases; unmatched bases: 8. CDR3 bases: TGTGCCAGCAGGGGGGGACAGGGCCAAAAGCAGTACTTC. This sequence encodes CASRGGQGQKQYF.

The V gene is TRBV19, the J gene TRBJ2-7, with D unclear. The germline V gene encodes CDR1 LNHDA and CDR2 SQIVND (reference sequence). V lost 1 base, J lost 3 bases, and 7 bases lay in between. The CDR3 runs 13 residues. CDR3 bases: TGTGCCAGTAGTATAGGAGCCAACTACGAGCAGTACTTC. Protein product: CASSIGANYEQYF.

The rearrangement links TRBV21-1 to TRBJ2-7; the table's D call, TRBD1, was not checked against the DNA. TRBV21-1 is reported as a pseudogene. There are 13 residues in the CDR3. The CDR3 sequence is CASSTGGIYEQYF. CDR3 DNA: TGTGCCAGCAGCACAGGGGGAATCTACGAGCAGTACTTC.

The J gene is TRBJ2-1, the V gene TRBV6-5; D is uncertain. Between the trimmed V and J ends, which lost 6 bases and 0 bases, there was a span of 12 bases. Germline-derived CDR1 and CDR2 are MNHEY and SVGAGI. The CDR3 length is 15 residues. The CDR3 nucleotides are TGTGCCAGCAGAGGCGGATTTAGCTCCTACAATGAGCAGTTCTTC. Its translation is CASRGGFSSYNEQFF.

The chain's CDR3 is CASSPKTGTEAFF. The CDR3 region has the DNA TGTGCCAGCTCACCTAAGACAGGGACTGAAGCTTTCTTT. This rearrangement joins TRBV18 to TRBJ1-1, with 7 nucleotides matching TRBD1. Per the germline V gene, CDR1 is KGHSH and CDR2 is LQKENI. Trimming at V came to 3 bases and at J to 5 bases, leaving 3 bases not matched to a gene. This CDR3 has 13 residues.

The chain recombines TRBV15 with TRBJ2-7, with D unresolved. This CDR3 has 14 residues. The V end was cut by 0 bases, the J end by 7 bases, with 13 bases between. Looked up from germline, CDR1 is LNHNV and CDR2 is YYDKDF (reference sequence). CDR3 sequence (DNA): TGTGCCACCAGCAGAGAATTGTTGAGGCAAGAGCAGTACTTC. Its protein is CATSRELLRQEQYF.

The chain recombines TRBV3-1 (or the pseudogene TRBV3-2) with TRBJ2-5, with D maybe TRBD2 (6 bases). V lost 0 bases, J lost 5 bases, and 13 bases lay in between. Germline V CDR1 and CDR2: LGHDT, YNNKEL (reference sequence). CDR3 length equals 15 residues. The CDR3 reads CASSQELGRRETQYF. The CDR3 DNA follows: TGTGCCAGCAGCCAAGAACTGGGGAGGAGGGAGACCCAGTACTTC.

This clone has a handful of counts. The chain's CDR3 is CASSLKLSSGGNEQFF. CDR3 sequence (DNA): TGTGCCAGCAGCTTAAAGTTATCTAGCGGGGGCAATGAGCAGTTCTTC. J is TRBJ2-1 and V is TRBV7-3, with 10 bases lining up with TRBD2. V was pared by 1 base and J by 6 bases, with 6 bases of the junction left unmatched. The CDR3 has 16 amino acids. Per the germline V gene, CDR1 is SGHTA and CDR2 is FQGTGA.

The J gene is TRBJ1-5, the V gene TRBV27, with 7 bases identical to TRBD1. CDR3 length: 15 residues. The V and J ends lost 6 bases and 0 bases, in that order; junction bases with no gene match: 5. Looked up from germline, CDR1 is MNHEY and CDR2 is SMNVEV (reference sequence). The CDR3 DNA follows: TGTGCCAGCAGGCCCGGGACAGCTAGCAATCAGCCCCAGCATTTT. Amino acids: CASRPGTASNQPQHF.

The chain couples TRBV6-2 or TRBV6-3 to TRBJ1-1, with D possibly TRBD1 on 5 matching bases. Germline assignment: CDR1 MNHEY and CDR2 SVGEGT. This CDR3 has 15 amino acids. The V end lost 5 bases, the J end lost 2 bases, and 15 bases lay between the germline ends. This CDR3 reads CASSPYRQSNTEAFF. The DNA for the CDR3 is TGTGCCAGCAGTCCCTACCGACAGTCCAACACTGAAGCTTTCTTT.

This sequence joins TRBV5-4 and TRBJ1-4, with 7 nucleotides matching TRBD1. The CDR3 has 14 amino acids. V was pared by 2 bases and J by 7 bases, with 5 bases of the junction left unmatched. Germline V gene lookup returns CDR1 SGHNT and CDR2 YYREEE (reference sequence). The DNA of the CDR3 is TGTGCCAGCAGCTTCCGGGACAGCCTTGAAAAACTGTTTTTT. As protein: CASSFRDSLEKLFF.